These 4 T cell receptor beta chains originate from one sample sequenced in a study of cytomegalovirus exposure and HLA in healthy donors. PCR amplification relied on 60 Vbeta primers (plus 13 Jbeta primers). Data came from immunoSEQ multiplex PCR; TCRdb stores just in-frame clones and leaves some out. The data hold 150,000 to 180,000 clones, with 74% observed a single time. The specimen was PBMCs. These receptors came from a man aged 30 to 39 in good health and CMV-seronegative.

This chain uses TRBV28 with TRBJ1-2; no firm D call. This CDR3 is 12 amino acids long. Trimming took 8 bases from V and 5 from J, leaving 12 bases between them. Per germline, CDR1 MDHEN and CDR2 SYDVKM. DNA for the CDR3: TGTGCCAGCGTAGAAAAGAATTATGGCTACACCTTC. This sequence encodes CASVEKNYGYTF.

The DNA for the CDR3 is TGTGCCAGTAGTACACAGGGGGACCGATACAATGAGCAGTTCTTC. Translated: CASSTQGDRYNEQFF. The chain is built from TRBV19 and TRBJ2-1; 8 bases match TRBD1. Germline V CDR1 and CDR2: LNHDA, SQIVND (reference sequence). The V segment lost 4 bases and the J segment 4 bases; nucleotides outside the gene matches: 6. CDR3 length: 15 amino acids.

This clone has just a few counts. The chain carries TRBV28 and TRBJ1-6, with D hard to call. Germline CDR1 and CDR2: MDHEN and SYDVKM. V was cut by 4 bases and J by 1 base, with 8 bases left in between. The CDR3 has 15 residues. The DNA for the CDR3 is TGTGCCAGCAGTTCGACTACTTCCTATAATTCACCCCTCCACTTT. It yields the protein CASSSTTSYNSPLHF.

The CDR3 region is CASSSVGQGAFEQYF. Here the CDR3 DNA reads TGTGCCAGCAGTTCGGTAGGACAGGGGGCTTTCGAGCAGTACTTC. The chain links TRBV27 to TRBJ2-7; 11 bases match TRBD1. CDR3 length: 15 residues. Germline V gene sequence: CDR1 MNHEY, CDR2 SMNVEV (reference sequence). The trim removed 4 bases at V and 6 bases at J, leaving 8 bases unmatched.